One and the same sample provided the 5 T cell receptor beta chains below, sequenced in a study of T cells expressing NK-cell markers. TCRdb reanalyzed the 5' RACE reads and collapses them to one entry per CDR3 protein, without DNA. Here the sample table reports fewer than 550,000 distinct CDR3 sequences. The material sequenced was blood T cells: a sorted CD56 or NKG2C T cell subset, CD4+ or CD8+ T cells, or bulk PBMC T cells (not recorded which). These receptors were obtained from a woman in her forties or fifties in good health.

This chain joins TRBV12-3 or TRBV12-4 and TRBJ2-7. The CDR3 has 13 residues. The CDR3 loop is CASRLFRPYEQYF.

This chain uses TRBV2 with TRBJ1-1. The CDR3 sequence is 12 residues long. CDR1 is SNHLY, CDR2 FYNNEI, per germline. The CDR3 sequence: CASSVWGTEAFF. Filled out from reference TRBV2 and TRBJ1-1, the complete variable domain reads EPEVTQTPSHQVTQMGQEVILRCVPISNHLYFYWYRQILGQKVEFLVSFYNNEISEKSEIFDDQFSVERPDGSNFTLKIRSTKLEDSAMYFCASSVWGTEAFFGQGTRLTVV.

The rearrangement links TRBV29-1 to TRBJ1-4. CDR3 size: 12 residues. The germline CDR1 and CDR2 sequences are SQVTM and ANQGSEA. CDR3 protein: CSVEDLDEKLFF.

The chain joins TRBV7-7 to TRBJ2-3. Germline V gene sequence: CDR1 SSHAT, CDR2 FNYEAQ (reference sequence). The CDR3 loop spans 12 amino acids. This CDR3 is CASSRLGDTQYF.

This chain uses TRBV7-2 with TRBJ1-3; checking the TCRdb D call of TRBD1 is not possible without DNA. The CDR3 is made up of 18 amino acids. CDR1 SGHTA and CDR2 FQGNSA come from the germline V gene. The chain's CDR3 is CASSLVRPGAGSGNTIYF.